One and the same sample provided the 15 T cell receptor beta chains below, sequenced in a study of regulatory T cells in long-lasting Graves disease. Construction of the TCR beta libraries employed iRepertoire HTBI primers in conjunction with Arm-PCR of CDR3 regions. TCRdb passed the multiplex PCR reads through MiXCR, listing each CDR3 protein once. The sample has 440,000 or so distinct CDR3 sequences; 14% to 15% are singletons. Time point described: newly diagnosed GD, antithyroid drugs for less than 3 months. TCR sequences were obtained from RNA taken from PBMCs. The data were also submitted as part of a second study, on T cells in Graves' hyperthyroidism and ophthalmopathy.

The source was peripheral blood mononuclear cells (PBMCs), collected at new diagnosis, from a patient treated with antithyroid drugs. These receptors were collected from a woman aged 25 to 45 with Graves disease.

This clonotype was seen many times. The V gene is TRBV18, the J gene TRBJ1-1, with 9 bases fitting TRBD1. Losses at the gene ends were 6 bases for V and 1 base for J; bases not matched to a gene: 9. This CDR3 region has 16 residues. The germline V gene has CDR1 KGHSH and CDR2 LQKENI. CDR3 nucleotides: TGTGCCAGCTCTCAGCCGGGACAGGGACCGAACACTGAAGCTTTCTTT. Amino acids: CASSQPGQGPNTEAFF. Full variable domain (remainder filled in from reference TRBV18 and TRBJ1-1): NAGVMQNPRHLVRRRGQEARLRCSPMKGHSHVYWYRQLPEEGLKFMVYLQKENIIDESGMPKERFSAEFPKEGPSILRIQQVVRGDSAAYFCASSQPGQGPNTEAFFGQGTRLTVV.

V and J are TRBV9 and TRBJ2-1; D uncertain. There are 12 residues in the CDR3. The germline CDR1 and CDR2 sequences are SGDLS and YYNGEE. The germline V and J ends were trimmed by 3 bases and 5 bases, with 6 bases remaining between them. The CDR3 protein is CASSASNNEQFF. CDR3 nucleotides: TGTGCCAGCAGCGCGAGTAACAATGAGCAGTTCTTC.

This clonotype was seen more than once but under ten times. V and J are TRBV5-1 and TRBJ2-2; D remains unclear. V shed 4 bases and J shed 6 bases, with 13 bases lying between them. CDR3 length: 14 residues. From germline, CDR1 is SGHRS and CDR2 YFSETQ. The CDR3 loop reads CASSPYADPGELFF. The CDR3 DNA sequence: TGCGCCAGCAGCCCGTATGCCGACCCCGGGGAGCTGTTTTTT.

In this sample, this clonotype turned up many times. This chain joins TRBV29-1 and TRBJ2-3, with 12 bases aligning to TRBD2. Germline V gives CDR1 SQVTM, CDR2 ANQGSEA. This CDR3 comprises 16 residues. V shed 0 bases, J shed 5 bases, and the junction held 6 bases outside the gene matches. CDR3: CSVEDWTSGEQDTQYF. CDR3 nucleotides: TGCAGCGTTGAAGATTGGACTAGCGGGGAACAAGATACGCAGTATTTT.

This clonotype showed up many times. The V and J genes are TRBV20-1 and TRBJ2-5; D gene uncertain. This CDR3 region has 14 residues. The V gene lost 2 bases and the J gene lost 3 bases, with 13 bases spanning the gap. CDR1 is DFQATT and CDR2 is SNEGSKA in the germline V gene (reference sequence). CDR3 loop: CSARPWEPKETQYF. The CDR3 DNA sequence: TGCAGTGCTAGACCGTGGGAACCAAAAGAGACCCAGTACTTC.

Concerning this clonotype itself: A much larger clone lies one base from this, so it may be a read error. This chain uses TRBV6-5 with TRBJ2-1; D could derive from TRBD1 or TRBD2 (7 bases each). The CDR3 has 15 residues. The germline V gene has CDR1 MNHEY and CDR2 SVGAGI. V lost 4 bases, J lost 10 bases, and 20 bases lay in between. CDR3 sequence: CASSWAGRGDYEQFF. DNA for the CDR3: TGTGCCAGCAGTTGGGCCGGCAGGGGGGACTACGAGCAGTTCTTC.

The chain links TRBV5-1 to TRBJ2-7, with 9 bases identical to TRBD2. The CDR3 spans 16 residues. Unmatched junction bases numbered 10, after V lost 1 base and J lost 5 bases. Germline V gene sequence: CDR1 SGHRS, CDR2 YFSETQ. The CDR3 DNA reads as TGCGCCAGCAGCTTGTGGGATAGCGGGAGTGTCAACGAGCAGTACTTC. Translating it yields CASSLWDSGSVNEQYF.

V is TRBV12-3 or TRBV12-4 and J is TRBJ1-4; the match to TRBD1 covers 10 bases. The length of the CDR3 is 18 residues. The V gene end was trimmed by 5 bases and the J gene end by 10 bases; junction bases not matched to a gene: 19. The CDR3 spells CASSLSRDRGFYSAKLFF. CDR3 in DNA: TGTGCCAGCAGTCTCTCCCGGGACAGGGGCTTTTACTCAGCAAAACTGTTTTTT.

This clonotype was seen a few times. The chain employs TRBV6-2 or TRBV6-3 and TRBJ2-6; 7 bases agree with TRBD1. CDR1 and CDR2 from the germline V gene are MNHEY and SVGEGT. The CDR3 spans 21 residues. Trimming cost V 0 bases and J 2 bases; bases outside gene matches: 16. The CDR3 region has the DNA TGTGCCAGCAGTTACTCCGCCCCAAGGGGGCCTACATCGCCTGGGGCCAACGTCCTGACTTTC. Residues: CASSYSAPRGPTSPGANVLTF.

There are many counts of this clonotype. The V gene is TRBV11-1, the J gene TRBJ2-7; the D is unclear. The CDR3 contains 14 residues. The germline gives CDR1 SGHAT, CDR2 FQDESV (reference sequence). V lost 4 bases, J lost 1 base, and 11 bases lay in between. The DNA for the CDR3 is TGTGCCAGCAGCTCAGACGGTAAATCCTACGAGCAGTACTTC. Translation gives CASSSDGKSYEQYF. The full variable domain, its missing parts supplied by reference TRBV11-1 and TRBJ2-7, is EAEVAQSPRYKITEKSQAVAFWCDPISGHATLYWYRQILGQGPELLVQFQDESVVDDSQLPKDRFSAERLKGVDSTLKIQPAELGDSAMYLCASSSDGKSYEQYFGPGTRLTVT.

This clonotype was seen repeatedly, ten times or more. The V gene is TRBV11-1, the J gene TRBJ2-2, with D hard to call. Germline V lookup: CDR1 SGHAT, CDR2 FQDESV (reference sequence). The CDR3 is made up of 15 amino acids. Trimming took off 1 base at V and 4 bases at J, with 10 bases between the two ends. The CDR3 is CASSLGQIITGELFF. DNA for the CDR3: TGTGCCAGCAGCTTAGGACAAATTATCACCGGGGAGCTGTTTTTT.

This chain joins TRBV9 and TRBJ2-5; 8 bases line up with TRBD1. This CDR3 comprises 15 residues. Unmatched junction bases numbered 6, after V lost 1 base and J lost 4 bases. Germline V lookup: CDR1 SGDLS, CDR2 YYNGEE. The CDR3 DNA is TGTGCCAGCAGCGTATGGACAGGGCGGGGAGAGACCCAGTACTTC. Protein product: CASSVWTGRGETQYF. Drawing the rest from reference TRBV9 and TRBJ2-5, the complete variable domain is DSGVTQTPKHLITATGQRVTLRCSPRSGDLSVYWYQQSLDQGLQFLIQYYNGEERAKGNILERFSAQQFPDLHSELNLSSLELGDSALYFCASSVWTGRGETQYFGPGTRLLVL.

This clonotype was observed a handful of times. The chain has TRBV18 and TRBJ2-6; 8 nucleotides align to TRBD1. Germline CDR1 KGHSH, CDR2 LQKENI. The CDR3 extends over 17 amino acids. V lost 3 bases to trimming and J lost 0 bases; unmatched junction nucleotides: 4. The chain's CDR3 is CASSPGQGSSGANVLTF. The DNA for the CDR3 is TGTGCCAGCTCACCCGGACAGGGCAGCTCTGGGGCCAACGTCCTGACTTTC.

The genes are TRBV19 and TRBJ2-1, with 9 bases lining up with TRBD2. Germline loops: CDR1 LNHDA, CDR2 SQIVND (reference sequence). This CDR3 contains 15 residues. Trimming at V came to 5 bases and at J to 6 bases, leaving 8 bases not matched to a gene. CDR3 DNA sequence: TGTGCCAGTAGTTTCGTAGCGGGAGCCTCCAATGAGCAGTTCTTC. Translation gives CASSFVAGASNEQFF.

On this clonotype itself: The likely explanation is a read error, given a far larger clone one base away. Since no conserved phenylalanine or tryptophan closes the CDR3, a read error is the likely cause. The V call is TRBV6-2 or TRBV6-3, the J call TRBJ1-1, with D perhaps TRBD1 (5 bases). The CDR3 is made up of 17 amino acids. Germline V gene sequence: CDR1 MNHEY, CDR2 SVGEGT. Trimming pared 6 bases from V and 2 bases from J, leaving 22 bases between. CDR3 DNA sequence: TGTGCCAGCAGCCAACCCGGGACGGCAGCTCTTAACACTGAAGCTTTCTCT. Encoded protein: CASSQPGTAALNTEAFS.